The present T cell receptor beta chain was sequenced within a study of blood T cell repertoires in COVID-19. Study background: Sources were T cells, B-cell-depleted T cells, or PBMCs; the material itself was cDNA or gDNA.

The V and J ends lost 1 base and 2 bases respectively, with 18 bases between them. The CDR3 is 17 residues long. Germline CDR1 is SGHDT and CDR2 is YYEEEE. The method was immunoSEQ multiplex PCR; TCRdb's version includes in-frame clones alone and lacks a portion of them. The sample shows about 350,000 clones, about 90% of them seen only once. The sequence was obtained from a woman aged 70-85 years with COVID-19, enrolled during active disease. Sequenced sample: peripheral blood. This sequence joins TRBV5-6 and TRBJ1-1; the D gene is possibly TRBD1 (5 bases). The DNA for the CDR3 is TGTGCCAGCAGCTTGAGAAGGGTCCAGGGATCTAACACTGAAGCTTTCTTT. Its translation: CASSLRRVQGSNTEAFF.